This TCR beta chain was sequenced in a study of long-term antiretroviral therapy in people with HIV. V lost 6 bases and J 4 bases, leaving 18 bases between the germline ends. The CDR3 has 15 amino acids. Germline V CDR1 and CDR2: MNHEY, SMNVEV (reference sequence). General study points: The repertoire was dominated at all time points by clones expanded before ART.

Researchers ran immunoSEQ v3.0 at survey level. Generated by immunoSEQ multiplex PCR, the TCRdb table keeps only in-frame clones and is missing some. The sample yields around 30,000 clones, over 90% seen once. Treatment of all HIV participants took place in the United States. Remarks on this clone: The antigen remains unidentified.

J is TRBJ1-2 and V is TRBV27; D remains unclear. Specimen: unsorted PBMCs, collected less than 6.8 years after starting antiretroviral therapy. This TCR was sampled from a woman in her forties with HIV. CDR3 bases: TGTGCCAGCAGCCCAAGAGGTGGCAGCCTCTATGGCTACACCTTC. It translates to CASSPRGGSLYGYTF.